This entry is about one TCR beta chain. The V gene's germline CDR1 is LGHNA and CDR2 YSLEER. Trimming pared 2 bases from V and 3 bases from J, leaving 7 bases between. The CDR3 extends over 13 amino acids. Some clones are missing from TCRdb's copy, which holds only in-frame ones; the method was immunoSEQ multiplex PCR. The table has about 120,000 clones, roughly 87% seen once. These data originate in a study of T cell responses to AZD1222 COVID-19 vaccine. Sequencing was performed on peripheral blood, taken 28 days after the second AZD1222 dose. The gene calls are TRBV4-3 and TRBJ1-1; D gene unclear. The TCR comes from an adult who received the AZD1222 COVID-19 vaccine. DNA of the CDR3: TGCGCCAGCAGCCAAACTATACACACTGAAGCTTTCTTT. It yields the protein CASSQTIHTEAFF.